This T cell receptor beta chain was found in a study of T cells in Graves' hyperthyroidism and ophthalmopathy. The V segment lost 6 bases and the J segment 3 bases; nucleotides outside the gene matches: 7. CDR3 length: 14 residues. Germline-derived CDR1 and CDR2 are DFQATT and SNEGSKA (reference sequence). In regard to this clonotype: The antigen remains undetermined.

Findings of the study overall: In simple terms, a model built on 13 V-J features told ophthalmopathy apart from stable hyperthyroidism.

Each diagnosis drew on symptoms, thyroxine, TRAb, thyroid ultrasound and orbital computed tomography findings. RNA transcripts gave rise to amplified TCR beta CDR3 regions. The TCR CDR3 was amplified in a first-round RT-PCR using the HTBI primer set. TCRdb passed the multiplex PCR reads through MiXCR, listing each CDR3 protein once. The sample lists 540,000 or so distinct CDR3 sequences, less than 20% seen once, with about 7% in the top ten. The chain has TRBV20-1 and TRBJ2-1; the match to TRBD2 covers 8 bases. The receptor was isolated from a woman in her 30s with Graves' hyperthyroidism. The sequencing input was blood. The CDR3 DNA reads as TGCAGTGCCCGGACTAGCTCGGTCTACAATGAGCAGTTCTTC. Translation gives CSARTSSVYNEQFF.